This TCR beta chain was profiled in a study of blood T cell repertoires in COVID-19. Germline V gene data show CDR1 as SGHVS and CDR2 as FQNEAQ. The CDR3 loop spans 13 amino acids. V lost 5 bases to trimming and J lost 3 bases, with 10 bases between them. Per the study methods: Amplification of reference gene primers provided the estimated nucleated cell counts. TCRdb's copy holds only in-frame clones and misses some; the assay was immunoSEQ multiplex PCR. V and J calls and clone size are given by that table; D and trimming were obtained from the DNA. The sample contains about 88,000 clones, roughly 90% of which appear only once.

The sample was peripheral blood. This clonotype originated in a man aged 55 to 70 with acute or convalescent COVID-19. The chain is built from TRBV7-8 and TRBJ1-2; D is perhaps TRBD1 (5 bases). The CDR3 DNA is TGTGCCAGCAGCCAGACAGAATACTATGGCTACACCTTC. As protein: CASSQTEYYGYTF.